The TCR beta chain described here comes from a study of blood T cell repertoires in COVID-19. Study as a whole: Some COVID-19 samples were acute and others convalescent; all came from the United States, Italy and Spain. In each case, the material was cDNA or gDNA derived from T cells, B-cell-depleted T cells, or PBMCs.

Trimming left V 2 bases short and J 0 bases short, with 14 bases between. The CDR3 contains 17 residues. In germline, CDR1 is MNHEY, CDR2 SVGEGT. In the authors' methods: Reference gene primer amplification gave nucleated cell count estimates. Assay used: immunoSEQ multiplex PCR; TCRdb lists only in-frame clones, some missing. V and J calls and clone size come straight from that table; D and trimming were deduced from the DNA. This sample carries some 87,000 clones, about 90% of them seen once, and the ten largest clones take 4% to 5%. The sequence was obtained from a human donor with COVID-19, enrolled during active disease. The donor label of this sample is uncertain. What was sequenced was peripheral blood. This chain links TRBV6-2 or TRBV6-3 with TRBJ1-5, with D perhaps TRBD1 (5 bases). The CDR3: CASSYPQDILSNQPQHF. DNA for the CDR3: TGTGCCAGCAGTTACCCTCAGGACATTCTTAGCAATCAGCCCCAGCATTTT.